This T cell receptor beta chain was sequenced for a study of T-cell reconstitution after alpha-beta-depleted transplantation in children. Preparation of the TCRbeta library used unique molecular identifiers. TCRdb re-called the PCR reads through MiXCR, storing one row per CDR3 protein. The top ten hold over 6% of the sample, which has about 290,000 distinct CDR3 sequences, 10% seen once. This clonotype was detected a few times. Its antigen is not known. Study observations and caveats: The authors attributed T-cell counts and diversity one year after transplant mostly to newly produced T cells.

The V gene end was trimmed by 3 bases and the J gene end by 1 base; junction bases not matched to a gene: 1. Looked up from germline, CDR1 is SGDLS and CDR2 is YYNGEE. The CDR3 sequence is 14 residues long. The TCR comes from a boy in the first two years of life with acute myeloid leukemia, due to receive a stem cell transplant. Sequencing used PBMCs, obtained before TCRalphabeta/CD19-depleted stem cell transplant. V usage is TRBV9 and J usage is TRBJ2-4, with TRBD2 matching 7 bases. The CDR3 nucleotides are TGTGCCAGCAGCGGTAGCGGGGCCAAAAACATTCAGTACTTC. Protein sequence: CASSGSGAKNIQYF. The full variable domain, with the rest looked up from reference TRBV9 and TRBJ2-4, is DSGVTQTPKHLITATGQRVTLRCSPRSGDLSVYWYQQSLDQGLQFLIQYYNGEERAKGNILERFSAQQFPDLHSELNLSSLELGDSALYFCASSGSGAKNIQYFGAGTRLSVL.